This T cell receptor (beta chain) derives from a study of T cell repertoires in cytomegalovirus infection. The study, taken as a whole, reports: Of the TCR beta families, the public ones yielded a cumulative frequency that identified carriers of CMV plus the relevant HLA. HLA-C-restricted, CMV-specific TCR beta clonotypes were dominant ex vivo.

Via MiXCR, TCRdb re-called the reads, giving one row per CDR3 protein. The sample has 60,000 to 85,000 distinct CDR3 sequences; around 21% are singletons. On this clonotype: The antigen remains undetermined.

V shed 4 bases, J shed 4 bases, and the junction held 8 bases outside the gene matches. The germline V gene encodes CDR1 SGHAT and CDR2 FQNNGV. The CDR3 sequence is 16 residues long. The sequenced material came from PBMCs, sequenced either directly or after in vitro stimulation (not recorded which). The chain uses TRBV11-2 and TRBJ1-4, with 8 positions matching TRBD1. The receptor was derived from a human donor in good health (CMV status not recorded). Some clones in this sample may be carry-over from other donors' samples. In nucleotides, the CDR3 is TGTGCCAGCAGCTCCCAGGGACAGGCGGTTAATGAAAAACTGTTTTTT. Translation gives CASSSQGQAVNEKLFF.